By frequency in the sample, the clone carrying this T cell receptor beta chain is medium-sized. Different DNA sequences within this sample yield the same CDR3. With 60 Vbeta and 13 Jbeta primers, the PCR was carried out. Some clones are missing from TCRdb's copy, which holds only in-frame ones; the method was immunoSEQ multiplex PCR. Here the sample spans 95,000 to 150,000 clones, approximately 80% being singletons. Germline V gives CDR1 MRHNA, CDR2 SNTAGT. V dropped 0 bases and J dropped 6; count of bases not matched to a gene: 2. This CDR3 contains 15 residues. These data are taken from a study of cytomegalovirus exposure and HLA in healthy donors.

The sequencing sample was made of PBMCs. The chain uses TRBV6-4 and TRBJ2-1; 10 bases map to TRBD2. The origin of this receptor is a man aged 25-40 years in good health and CMV-seronegative. The CDR3, as DNA: TGTGCCAGCAGTGACTCGAGCGGGGGGGCCAATGAGCAGTTCTTC. Amino acid sequence: CASSDSSGGANEQFF.